Presented here are 11 T cell receptor beta chains from one specimen sequenced in a study of blood T cell repertoires in COVID-19. Profiling relied on immunoSEQ multiplex PCR, and the TCRdb table lists in-frame clones only, not all of them. The table shows roughly 39,000 clones, with 90% to 95% occurring only once. Sequencing was carried out using peripheral blood. The receptors come from a human donor in a cohort sampled during active COVID-19.

The chain joins TRBV27 to TRBJ1-3; perhaps TRBD1 as D (5 bases). The CDR3 is 16 residues long. Germline V gives CDR1 MNHEY, CDR2 SMNVEV (reference sequence). The V end lost 3 bases, the J end lost 1 base, and 13 bases lay between the germline ends. The CDR3 reads CASSFGGVGSGNTIYF. The CDR3 coding sequence is TGTGCCAGCAGTTTTGGAGGGGTCGGGTCTGGAAACACCATATATTTT.

The rearrangement joins TRBV11-2 to TRBJ1-5; D is uncertain. There are 16 residues in the CDR3. The germline CDR1 and CDR2 sequences are SGHAT and FQNNGV. Trimming took 1 base from V and 2 from J, leaving 12 bases between them. The CDR3 DNA follows: TGTGCCAGCAGCTTAGGGACGGGGTGGGGCAATCAGCCCCAGCATTTT. Residues: CASSLGTGWGNQPQHF.

The V gene is TRBV5-6, the J gene TRBJ2-3, with D uncertain. V was cut by 5 bases and J by 2 bases, with 12 bases left in between. The CDR3 loop spans 14 amino acids. Germline-derived CDR1 and CDR2 are SGHDT and YYEEEE. In nucleotides, the CDR3 is TGTGCCAGCAGTCCAGTTGGCTCCACAGATACGCAGTATTTT. Translation: CASSPVGSTDTQYF.

J is TRBJ2-2 and V is TRBV19, with unresolved D. Trimming left V 5 bases short and J 7 bases short, with 11 bases between. Germline V CDR1 and CDR2: LNHDA, SQIVND (reference sequence). This CDR3 has 13 residues. This chain's CDR3 is CASSPATNGELFF. The DNA for the CDR3 is TGTGCCAGTAGTCCGGCCACTAACGGGGAGCTGTTTTTT.

The genes are TRBV14 and TRBJ2-3; TRBD2 matches 13 bases. V lost 5 bases and J lost 7; bases outside the gene matches: 12. The germline V gene has CDR1 SGHDN and CDR2 FVKESK. CDR3 size: 17 residues. CDR3 sequence (DNA): TGTGCCAGCAGCTATTTCGTACTAGCGGGAGGGCCGCATACGCAGTATTTT. It specifies CASSYFVLAGGPHTQYF.

The chain has TRBV27 and TRBJ2-5; maybe TRBD1 (6 bases). The CDR3 is 17 amino acids. The germline gives CDR1 MNHEY, CDR2 SMNVEV (reference sequence). V dropped 3 bases and J dropped 2 bases, with 19 bases sitting between them. CDR3: CASSFFPGHDRQETQYF. The CDR3 DNA reads TGTGCCAGCAGTTTCTTTCCGGGACACGACAGGCAAGAGACCCAGTACTTC.

J is TRBJ1-2 and V is TRBV5-5; a weak D match, TRBD1 (5 bases). The CDR3 is made up of 15 amino acids. With 1 base removed from V and 7 bases from J, the gap between germline ends came to 17 bases. The germline V gene encodes CDR1 SGHKS and CDR2 YYEKEE (reference sequence). The CDR3 bases are TGTGCCAGCAGCTTGTCCGACCCTCCTCAGGGTGGCTACACCTTC. Translated, it gives CASSLSDPPQGGYTF.

This rearrangement joins TRBV30 to TRBJ2-3, with D maybe TRBD2 (5 bases). The CDR3 covers 15 residues. V was clipped by 0 bases and J by 1 base, with 11 bases between them. Looked up from germline, CDR1 is GTSNPN and CDR2 is SVGIG (reference sequence). The CDR3 nucleotides are TGTGCCTGGAGTGTGAGCGCGGGCGGCACAGATACGCAGTATTTT. Translation: CAWSVSAGGTDTQYF.

This clone was counted once. The rearrangement links TRBV10-3 to TRBJ2-5; 15 nucleotides agree with TRBD2. This CDR3 has 16 amino acids. Germline CDR1 is ENHRY and CDR2 is SYGVKD. After removal of 3 bases from V and 5 bases from J, the junction contained 4 bases not matched to a gene. CDR3 coding DNA: TGTGCCATCAGTGAATCCGGGACTAGCGGGGGGGAGACCCAGTACTTC. Translating it yields CAISESGTSGGETQYF.

This chain uses TRBV19 with TRBJ1-1, with TRBD1 matching 10 bases. This CDR3 contains 13 residues. J gave up 5 bases and V 6 bases, and 3 bases lay outside the gene matches. Germline CDR1 is LNHDA and CDR2 is SQIVND (reference sequence). CDR3 protein: CASSRDRGTEAFF. CDR3 bases: TGTGCCAGTAGCCGGGACAGGGGAACTGAAGCTTTCTTT.

V and J are TRBV2 and TRBJ2-1; 10 bases match TRBD1. This CDR3 has 15 amino acids. The V gene's germline CDR1 is SNHLY and CDR2 FYNNEI. V was clipped by 4 bases and J by 8 bases; unmatched bases: 8. This chain's CDR3 is CASSGAGQGVDEQFF. The DNA for the CDR3 is TGTGCCAGCAGTGGAGCTGGACAGGGGGTCGATGAGCAGTTCTTC.